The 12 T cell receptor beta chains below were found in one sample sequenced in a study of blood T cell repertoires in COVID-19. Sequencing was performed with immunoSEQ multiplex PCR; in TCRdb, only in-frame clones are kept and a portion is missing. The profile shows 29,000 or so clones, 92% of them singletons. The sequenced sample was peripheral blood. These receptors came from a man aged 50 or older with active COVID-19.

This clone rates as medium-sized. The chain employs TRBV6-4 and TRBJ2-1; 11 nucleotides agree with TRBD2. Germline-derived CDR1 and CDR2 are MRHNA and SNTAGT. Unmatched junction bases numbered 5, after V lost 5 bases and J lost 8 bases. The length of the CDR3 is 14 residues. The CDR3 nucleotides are TGTGCCAGCAGTCCCGGACTAGCGGGCGATGAGCAGTTCTTC. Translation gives CASSPGLAGDEQFF.

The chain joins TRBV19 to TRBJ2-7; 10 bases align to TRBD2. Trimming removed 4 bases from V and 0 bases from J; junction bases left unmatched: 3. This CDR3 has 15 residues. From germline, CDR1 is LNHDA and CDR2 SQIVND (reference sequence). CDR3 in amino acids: CASSTTSGVSYEQYF. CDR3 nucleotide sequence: TGTGCCAGTAGTACAACTAGCGGGGTCTCCTACGAGCAGTACTTC.

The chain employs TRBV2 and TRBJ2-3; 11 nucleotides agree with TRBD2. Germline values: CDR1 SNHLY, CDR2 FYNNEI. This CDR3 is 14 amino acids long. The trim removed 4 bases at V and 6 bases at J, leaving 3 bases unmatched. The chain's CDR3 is CASSVLAGVDTQYF. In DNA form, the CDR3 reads TGTGCCAGCAGTGTACTAGCGGGAGTTGATACGCAGTATTTT.

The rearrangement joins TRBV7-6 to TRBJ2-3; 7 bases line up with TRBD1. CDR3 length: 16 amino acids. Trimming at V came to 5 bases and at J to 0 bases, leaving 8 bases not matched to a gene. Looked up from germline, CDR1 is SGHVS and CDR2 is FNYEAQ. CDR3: CASSPRGGRSTDTQYF. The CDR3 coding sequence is TGTGCCAGCAGCCCCCGAGGGGGCCGGAGCACAGATACGCAGTATTTT.

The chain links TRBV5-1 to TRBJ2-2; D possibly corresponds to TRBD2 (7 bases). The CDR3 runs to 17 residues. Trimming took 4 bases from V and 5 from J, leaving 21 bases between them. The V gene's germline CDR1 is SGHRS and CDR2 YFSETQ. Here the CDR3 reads CASSPPGGGPRTGELFF. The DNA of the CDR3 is TGCGCCAGCAGCCCCCCTGGGGGGGGGCCGAGAACCGGGGAGCTGTTTTTT.

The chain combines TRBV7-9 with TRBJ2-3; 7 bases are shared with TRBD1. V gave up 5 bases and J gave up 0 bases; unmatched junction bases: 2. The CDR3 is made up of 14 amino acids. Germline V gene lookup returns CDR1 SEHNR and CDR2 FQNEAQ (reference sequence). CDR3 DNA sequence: TGTGCCAGCAGCCGGACAGGAAGCACAGATACGCAGTATTTT. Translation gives CASSRTGSTDTQYF.

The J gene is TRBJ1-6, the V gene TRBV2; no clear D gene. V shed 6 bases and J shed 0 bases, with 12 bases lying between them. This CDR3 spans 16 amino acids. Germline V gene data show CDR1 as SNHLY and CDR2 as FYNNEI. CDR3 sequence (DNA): TGTGCCAGCAGAGATAATCCGAGCTCCTATAATTCACCCCTCCACTTT. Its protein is CASRDNPSSYNSPLHF. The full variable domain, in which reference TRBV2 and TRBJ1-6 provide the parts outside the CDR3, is EPEVTQTPSHQVTQMGQEVILRCVPISNHLYFYWYRQILGQKVEFLVSFYNNEISEKSEIFDDQFSVERPDGSNFTLKIRSTKLEDSAMYFCASRDNPSSYNSPLHFGNGTRLTVT.

CDR3 loop: CASTPGPDRGPAQPQHF. The CDR3, as DNA: TGTGCCAGTACCCCAGGGCCCGACAGGGGCCCGGCTCAGCCCCAGCATTTT. This sequence joins TRBV19 and TRBJ1-5; TRBD1 matches 8 bases. Germline values: CDR1 LNHDA, CDR2 SQIVND (reference sequence). Unmatched junction bases numbered 17, after V lost 7 bases and J lost 6 bases. This CDR3 is built from 17 residues.

This chain's CDR3 is CASSLGASRYAYEQYF. CDR3 nucleotide sequence: TGTGCCAGCAGCTTAGGGGCCTCCCGATACGCTTACGAGCAGTACTTC. V is TRBV5-6 and J is TRBJ2-7, with D perhaps matching TRBD1 (5 bases). V was shortened by 2 bases and J by 4 bases, with 19 bases between the two germline ends. Germline CDR1 reads SGHDT; CDR2 reads YYEEEE. The CDR3 extends over 16 amino acids.

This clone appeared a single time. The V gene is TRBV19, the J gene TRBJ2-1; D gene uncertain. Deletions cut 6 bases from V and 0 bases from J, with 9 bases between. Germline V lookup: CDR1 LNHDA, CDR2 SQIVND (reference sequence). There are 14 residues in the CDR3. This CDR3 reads CASRVSNSYNEQFF. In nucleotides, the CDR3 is TGTGCCAGTAGGGTGAGCAACTCCTACAATGAGCAGTTCTTC.

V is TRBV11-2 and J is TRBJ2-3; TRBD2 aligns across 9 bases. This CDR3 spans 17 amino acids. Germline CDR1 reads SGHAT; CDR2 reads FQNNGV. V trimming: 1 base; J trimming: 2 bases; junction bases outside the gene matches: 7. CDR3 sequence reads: CASSLALAGTITDTQYF. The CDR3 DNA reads TGTGCCAGCAGCTTAGCTCTAGCGGGGACCATCACAGATACGCAGTATTTT. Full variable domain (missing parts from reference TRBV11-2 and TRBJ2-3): EAGVAQSPRYKIIEKRQSVAFWCNPISGHATLYWYQQILGQGPKLLIQFQNNGVVDDSQLPKDRFSAERLKGVDSTLKIQPAKLEDSAVYLCASSLALAGTITDTQYFGPGTRLTVL.

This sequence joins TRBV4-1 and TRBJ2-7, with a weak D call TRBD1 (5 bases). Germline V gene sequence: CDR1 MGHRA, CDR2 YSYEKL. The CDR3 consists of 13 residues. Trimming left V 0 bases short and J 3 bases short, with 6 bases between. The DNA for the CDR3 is TGCGCCAGCAGCCAAGATCAGGGCTACGAGCAGTACTTC. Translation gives CASSQDQGYEQYF.